Listed below are T cell receptor beta chains from one sample, sequenced in a study of siplizumab effects on memory and regulatory T cells. Here immunoSEQ multiplex PCR was the method, and the copy in TCRdb shows in-frame clones only, minus some. Of some 100,000 clones in the sample, about 93% were seen once. Input material: Tregs sorted from blood. These TCRs come from a human donor in good health. Both conserved end residues are part of each CDR3. The order of the fields is CDR3 protein, clone size, J gene, V gene, D gene. A D gene is named only where the DNA matches it firmly. Clone size appears in some rows only: once, few, many, or a class for an expanded clone.

CDR3aa: CAKPGALVQGGTGELFF; abundance: -; j_gene: TRBJ2-2; v_gene: TRBV27; d_gene: -
CDR3aa: CSLRVGFSTDTQYF; abundance: -; j_gene: TRBJ2-3; v_gene: TRBV29-1; d_gene: -
CDR3aa: CASIYRDSSYGYTF; abundance: once; j_gene: TRBJ1-2; v_gene: TRBV6-1; d_gene: TRBD1
CDR3aa: CASSQVLSDTQYF; abundance: -; j_gene: TRBJ2-3; v_gene: TRBV14; d_gene: -
CDR3aa: CASSEYWQKNTEAFF; abundance: -; j_gene: TRBJ1-1; v_gene: TRBV6-1; d_gene: -
CDR3aa: CASSIAPNQPQHF; abundance: -; j_gene: TRBJ1-5; v_gene: TRBV19; d_gene: -
CDR3aa: CASSATPGSSYEQYF; abundance: few; j_gene: TRBJ2-7; v_gene: TRBV7-3; d_gene: -
CDR3aa: CAWSVDRTGELFF; abundance: -; j_gene: TRBJ2-2; v_gene: TRBV30; d_gene: -
CDR3aa: CASSQRGLTPLHF; abundance: -; j_gene: TRBJ1-6; v_gene: TRBV14; d_gene: -
CDR3aa: CASSRDRNTYEQYF; abundance: -; j_gene: TRBJ2-7; v_gene: TRBV6-6; d_gene: TRBD1
CDR3aa: CAISESLGRGNQPQHF; abundance: -; j_gene: TRBJ1-5; v_gene: TRBV10-3; d_gene: -
CDR3aa: CATSRAIGVFSGYTF; abundance: -; j_gene: TRBJ1-2; v_gene: TRBV15; d_gene: -
CDR3aa: CASSPTMVAKNIQYF; abundance: -; j_gene: TRBJ2-4; v_gene: TRBV7-9; d_gene: -
CDR3aa: CASSYSKLGGSYTF; abundance: -; j_gene: TRBJ1-2; v_gene: TRBV6-5; d_gene: -
CDR3aa: CASKGQGADQPQHF; abundance: -; j_gene: TRBJ1-5; v_gene: TRBV6-5; d_gene: TRBD1
CDR3aa: CASSVAGQRPYEQYF; abundance: -; j_gene: TRBJ2-7; v_gene: TRBV9; d_gene: TRBD1